These 30 T cell receptor beta chains originate from one sample sequenced in a study of tumor-infiltrating lymphocytes in primary liver carcinoma. The template, about 500 ng total RNA, yielded TCR beta cDNA made with a constant-region primer. ARM-PCR, slightly modified, supplied the TCR beta libraries through three nested multiplex PCR rounds. Amplification in the first two PCR rounds was performed using TRBV1-TRBV30 forward primers and a C-beta reverse primer for about 10 cycles each. TCRdb re-called the multiplex PCR reads through MiXCR, storing one row per CDR3 protein. The table records 95,000 to 100,000 distinct CDR3 sequences, around two thirds of them present only once. Bulk tissue was left unsorted, and RNA and DNA were co-extracted from 20-30 mg of it. Sequencing input: liver tumor tissue from sampling region 2. Regarding subset: tumor region T2, inferior pole. Receptors originate from a woman aged 55-69 years with primary liver carcinoma and hepatitis B virus infection.

The sample holds a few counts of this clonotype. One end of the junction varies from germline; a read error may be responsible. The V and J genes are TRBV6-6 and TRBJ2-3; 9 nucleotides match TRBD2. The CDR3 contains 15 residues. CDR1 is MNHNY and CDR2 is SVGAGI in the germline V gene (reference sequence). CDR3 in amino acids: CASSPLAGSIDTQYF. CDR3 nucleotides: TGTGCCAGTAGCCCCCTAGCGGGGAGCATAGATACGCAGTATTTT.

Comments on this clonotype: Since a much larger clone is just one base distant, this may be a read error. The chain combines TRBV30 with TRBJ2-6; TRBD2 might be the D (7 bases). Germline CDR1 and CDR2: GTSNPN and SVGIG (reference sequence). This CDR3 spans 13 amino acids. The CDR3 loop is CAYTPRGANFLTF. The CDR3 region has the DNA TGTGCCTACACTCCCCGGGGGGCCAACTTCCTGACTTTC.

In its sample, this clonotype was seen a few times. This sequence may be a read error, since a much larger clone differs from it by one base. V gene TRBV6-2 or TRBV6-3 combines with J gene TRBJ2-2; 10 bases align to TRBD1. Per germline, CDR1 MNHEY and CDR2 SVGEGT. The CDR3 consists of 17 residues. The CDR3 is CAGSYPPGQGHTGELFF. In DNA form, the CDR3 reads TGTGCCGGCAGTTACCCTCCGGGACAGGGGCACACCGGGGAGCTGTTTTTT.

A remark on this clonotype: A read error is possible here, since a much larger clone lies one base away. V and J are TRBV12-3 or TRBV12-4 and TRBJ2-5; D gene ambiguous. The CDR3 runs 11 residues. In DNA, the CDR3 is TGTGCCGGCAGTTTGGTGGAGACCCAGTACTTC. Translated, it gives CAGSLVETQYF.

Notes on this clonotype: The junction does not match germline at one end; this may be a read error. The chain carries TRBV6-1 and TRBJ1-1; 8 bases align to TRBD1. CDR1 is MNHNS, CDR2 SASEGT, per germline. CDR3 size: 13 residues. CDR3 nucleotide sequence: TGTGTCAGCAGTTACAGGGGGAATACTGAAGCTTTCTTT. Protein sequence: CVSSYRGNTEAFF.

The count of this clonotype is one. This may arise from a read error, as a much more abundant clone is one base away. J is TRBJ1-2 and V is TRBV5-5, with 7 positions matching TRBD1. This CDR3 has 13 amino acids. Germline V gene data show CDR1 as SGHKS and CDR2 as YYEKEE (reference sequence). The CDR3 protein is CANSLGQTYGYTF. The CDR3 region has the DNA TGTGCCAACAGCTTGGGACAGACATATGGCTACACCTTC.

Note on this clonotype: One base away lies a much larger clone, so this may be a sequencing read error. This chain connects TRBV28 to TRBJ1-1, with 7 bases aligning to TRBD1. Germline V CDR1 and CDR2: MDHEN, SYDVKM. The CDR3 is 14 residues long. The junction had 6 bases not matched to a gene; V was cut back by 1 base and J by 7 bases. The CDR3 spells CASSLSTGDIEAFF. DNA for the CDR3: TGTGCCAGCAGTTTATCTACAGGGGACATTGAAGCTTTCTTT.

Concerning this clonotype: Given the absence of the conserved phenylalanine or tryptophan at the CDR3 end, a read error is likely. This chain joins TRBV7-9 and TRBJ2-7; D may be TRBD1 or TRBD2 (5 bases each). This CDR3 is 14 amino acids long. CDR1 and CDR2 from the germline V gene are SEHNR and FQNEAQ (reference sequence). The CDR3: CASSSTGAGYEQYL. CDR3 bases: TGCGCCAGCAGCTCTACCGGGGCAGGTTACGAGCAGTACCTC.

The chain recombines TRBV29-1 with TRBJ2-6, with TRBD1 matching over 8 bases. Germline assignment: CDR1 SQVTM and CDR2 ANQGSEA. J gave up 3 bases and V 7 bases, and 11 bases lay outside the gene matches. This CDR3 has 16 amino acids. The DNA for the CDR3 is TGCAGCGCCGGAACAGGGGGTGTTAGTGGGGCCAACGTCCTGACTTTC. Its protein is CSAGTGGVSGANVLTF.

As concerns this clonotype: A read error is possible here, since a much larger clone lies one base away. V usage is TRBV7-8 and J usage is TRBJ2-7, with 11 positions matching TRBD2. Looked up from germline, CDR1 is SGHVS and CDR2 is FQNEAQ. V was clipped by 5 bases and J by 5 bases; unmatched bases: 8. The CDR3 loop spans 15 amino acids. In DNA, the CDR3 is TGTGCCAGCAGCCAGACGACTAGCGGGACGCACGAGCAGTACTTC. This gives the protein CASSQTTSGTHEQYF.

A word on this clonotype: It may be a read error: a sequence one base away is much more abundant. The CDR3 region is CAWGTDSGANVLTF. CDR3 DNA: TGTGCCTGGGGGACAGACTCTGGGGCCAACGTCCTGACTTTC. V is TRBV30 and J is TRBJ2-6; 7 bases fit TRBD1. CDR3 size: 14 residues. CDR1 is GTSNPN, CDR2 SVGIG, per germline (reference sequence). V was pared by 5 bases and J by 0 bases, with 1 base of the junction left unmatched.

In this sample, this clonotype turned up once. A read error may account for a junction end that differs from germline. The V gene is TRBV14, the J gene TRBJ1-2, with TRBD1 matching over 9 bases. This CDR3 spans 15 amino acids. CDR1 and CDR2 (germline): SGHDN, FVKESK. CDR3 amino acids: CASGVGTGNYGGYTF. CDR3 sequence (DNA): TGCGCCAGCGGCGTCGGGACAGGGAATTATGGTGGCTACACCTTC. The whole variable domain, remainder taken from reference TRBV14 and TRBJ1-2, is EAGVTQFPSHSVIEKGQTVTLRCDPISGHDNLYWYRRVMGKEIKFLLHFVKESKQDESGMPNNRFLAERTGGTYSTLKVQPAELEDSGVYFCASGVGTGNYGGYTFGSGTRLTVV.

This clonotype was counted many times. The chain is built from TRBV29-1 and TRBJ2-3, with D perhaps TRBD1 (6 bases). The CDR3 runs 15 residues. Germline V lookup: CDR1 SQVTM, CDR2 ANQGSEA. Trimming took 1 base from V and 0 from J, leaving 11 bases between them. CDR3 residues: CSVEGQETSTDTQYF. The DNA for the CDR3 is TGCAGCGTTGAAGGACAGGAGACGAGCACAGATACGCAGTATTTT.

This clonotype was counted a single time. Possible read error: a much larger clone is one base away. V usage is TRBV7-9 and J usage is TRBJ2-1; 13 nucleotides align to TRBD2. Germline CDR1 is SEHNR and CDR2 is FQNEAQ (reference sequence). The CDR3 extends over 17 amino acids. The CDR3 DNA follows: TGTGCCGGCAGCCGGCGGACCGGGACTAGCGGGATGGGTGAGCAGTTCTTC. Its translation: CAGSRRTGTSGMGEQFF.

Remarks on this clonotype: One end of the junction varies from germline; a read error may be responsible. This rearrangement joins TRBV5-1 to TRBJ2-1; D possibly corresponds to TRBD2 (5 bases). In germline, CDR1 is SGHRS, CDR2 YFSETQ. The CDR3 is made up of 15 amino acids. CDR3 in DNA: TGCGCCATCAGCCCCTTATTGGACTCCCCCAGTGAACAGTTCTTC. It specifies CAISPLLDSPSEQFF.

Concerning this clonotype itself: An end of the junction does not agree with germline; a read error may underlie this. The V call is TRBV28, the J call TRBJ1-2; TRBD1 is a possible D gene (5 bases). This CDR3 spans 16 amino acids. Germline CDR1 and CDR2: MDHEN and SYDVKM. CDR3 DNA: TGTGCCAGCAGTCCGGCGCAGGGAGGGCGGGGCTATGACTACACCTTC. This gives the protein CASSPAQGGRGYDYTF.

V and J are TRBV12-3 or TRBV12-4 and TRBJ2-3; D not certain. The CDR3 is made up of 13 amino acids. Between the trimmed V and J ends, which lost 9 bases and 8 bases, there was a span of 18 bases. The CDR3 reads CARSDNGAATQYF. CDR3 bases: TGTGCCAGGAGCGACAATGGCGCAGCTACGCAGTATTTT.

Points on this clonotype: Its ends do not fully match the called genes, so a read error is possible. The V gene is TRBV4-1, the J gene TRBJ2-3; 7 bases map to TRBD2. The CDR3 is 15 residues long. Germline values: CDR1 MGHRA, CDR2 YSYEKL. DNA for the CDR3: TGTGGCAGCAGCCAGGGACTACTAAGCACAGATATGCTGTATTTT. Amino acid sequence: CGSSQGLLSTDMLYF.

This clonotype showed up many times. This sequence joins TRBV12-3 or TRBV12-4 and TRBJ2-2; 7 bases match TRBD2. The CDR3 contains 15 residues. V lost 6 bases, J lost 7 bases, and 11 bases stayed unmatched. The chain's CDR3 is CASSPRGGGDGELFF. Written as DNA, the CDR3 is TGTGCCAGCAGCCCGCGTGGGGGGGGGGACGGGGAGCTGTTTTTT.

This clonotype showed up many times. The chain recombines TRBV5-4 with TRBJ2-4, with TRBD2 identical over 14 bases. This CDR3 contains 17 residues. Germline loops: CDR1 SGHNT, CDR2 YYREEE (reference sequence). V lost 4 bases to trimming and J lost 6 bases; unmatched junction nucleotides: 9. The CDR3 here is CASSPGLAGGLINIQYF. The CDR3 bases are TGTGCCAGCAGCCCAGGACTAGCGGGAGGATTGATAAACATTCAGTACTTC.

The rearrangement links TRBV18 to TRBJ2-7, with D uncertain. Germline V gene sequence: CDR1 KGHSH, CDR2 LQKENI. CDR3 length: 14 residues. The ends were cut back, 0 bases at V and 2 bases at J, with 8 bases in the middle. In DNA, the CDR3 is TGTGCCAGCTCACCACCTCGGGCGCCCTACGAGCAGTACTTC. Its protein product is CASSPPRAPYEQYF.

Comments on this clonotype: The CDR3 does not close with the conserved phenylalanine or tryptophan, likely indicating a read error. This sequence joins TRBV28 and TRBJ2-7, with 7 bases that match TRBD1. The V gene end was trimmed by 5 bases and the J gene end by 3 bases; junction bases not matched to a gene: 10. Germline V gene lookup returns CDR1 MDHEN and CDR2 SYDVKM. The CDR3 contains 15 residues. CDR3 sequence (DNA): TGTGCCAGCAGTCCCCACGACAGGGTGGTCTACGAGCAGTACCTC. It encodes CASSPHDRVVYEQYL.

Worth noting for this clonotype: An end of the junction differs from the germline gene, which may be a read error. The chain combines TRBV28 with TRBJ2-1; tentatively, D is TRBD2 (5 bases). The V gene's germline CDR1 is MDHEN and CDR2 SYDVKM. The CDR3 runs 18 residues. The CDR3 region is CACSPPALGPSSYNEQFF. CDR3 in DNA: TGTGCCTGCAGCCCCCCTGCCCTAGGCCCTAGCTCCTATAATGAGCAGTTCTTC.

As to this clonotype: A single base separates this from a much larger clone, so it may be a read error. V is TRBV6-5 and J is TRBJ2-2; D may be TRBD1 (6 bases). This CDR3 is built from 15 residues. Germline V gene lookup returns CDR1 MNHEY and CDR2 SVGAGI. CDR3 sequence reads: CSSRTRTVNTGELFF. The DNA of the CDR3 is TGTTCCAGCAGGACCCGGACAGTCAACACCGGGGAGCTGTTTTTT.

Concerning this clonotype itself: Germline is not matched at one junction end, which may reflect a read error. The chain carries TRBV11-2 and TRBJ2-1; either TRBD1 or TRBD2 may supply D (6 bases each). The CDR3 runs 14 residues. Germline lookup yields CDR1 SGHAT and CDR2 FQNNGV. The CDR3 region is CTSSPPGGSYEQFF. Here the CDR3 DNA reads TGTACCAGCAGCCCTCCCGGGGGCTCCTATGAGCAGTTCTTC.

On this clonotype: A much larger clone differs by one base, so this may be a read error. The chain links TRBV7-3 to TRBJ2-1; possibly TRBD2 for D (5 bases). From germline, CDR1 is SGHTA and CDR2 FQGTGA. The CDR3 consists of 17 residues. V lost 1 base and J 6 bases, leaving 19 bases between the germline ends. CDR3 bases: TGTGCCAGCAGCTTAATGTCTGGTCTAGCTTCGAGCAATGAGCAGTTCTTC. Translation: CASSLMSGLASSNEQFF. Variable domain in full (rest from reference TRBV7-3 and TRBJ2-1): GAGVSQTPSNKVTEKGKYVELRCDPISGHTALYWYRQSLGQGPEFLIYFQGTGAADDSGLPNDRFFAVRPEGSVSTLKIQRTERGDSAVYLCASSLMSGLASSNEQFFGPGTRLTVL.

This clonotype was seen ten or more times. J is TRBJ2-2 and V is TRBV10-3; a possible D gene is TRBD1 (6 bases). This CDR3 comprises 16 residues. CDR1 and CDR2 from the germline V gene are ENHRY and SYGVKD. Trimming cost V 6 bases and J 0 bases, with 14 bases left between them. The CDR3 region is CAISSIQGANTGELFF. The DNA of the CDR3 is TGTGCCATCAGCTCGATACAGGGCGCGAACACCGGGGAGCTGTTTTTT.

With respect to this clonotype: A read error may account for a junction end that differs from germline. This chain uses TRBV11-3 with TRBJ2-5; 7 bases align to TRBD1. The CDR3 has 15 amino acids. Germline CDR1 is SGHNT and CDR2 is YENEEA. For the CDR3, the DNA is TGTGTCAGCAGTTTAGGTAGAGGGGGCCAAGAGGCCCAGTACTTC. Protein sequence: CVSSLGRGGQEAQYF.

CDR3 loop: CASSPQRVGSTGELFF. DNA of the CDR3: TGCGCCAGCAGCCCCCAGCGGGTGGGGAGCACCGGGGAGCTGTTTTTT. This chain uses TRBV5-1 with TRBJ2-2; D possibly corresponds to TRBD2 (6 bases). CDR1 is SGHRS, CDR2 YFSETQ, per germline. This CDR3 has 16 residues. Trimming cost V 4 bases and J 4 bases, with 17 bases left between them. Full variable domain (rest looked up from reference TRBV5-1 and TRBJ2-2): KAGVTQTPRYLIKTRGQQVTLSCSPISGHRSVSWYQQTPGQGLQFLFEYFSETQRNKGNFPGRFSGRQFSNSRSEMNVSTLELGDSALYLCASSPQRVGSTGELFFGEGSRLTVL.

This clonotype came up once. An end of the junction does not agree with germline; a read error may underlie this. The chain uses TRBV29-1 and TRBJ2-7, with TRBD2 matching 7 bases. This CDR3 comprises 16 residues. The germline V gene encodes CDR1 SQVTM and CDR2 ANQGSEA. Here the CDR3 reads CSVAGLSGVSAYERYF. The CDR3 bases are TGCAGCGTTGCGGGACTATCGGGAGTGAGTGCCTACGAGCGGTACTTC.